This T cell receptor beta chain was sequenced during a study of graft-versus-host responses after intestinal transplantation. Study background: Tacrolimus and steroids were given for two to three years to all recipients after anti-thymocyte globulin induction. General study findings and limits: Individuals who had graft-donor T cell macrochimerism had allografts that showed high graft-versus-host to host-versus-graft clonal ratios.

As to this clone: Its antigen is currently unknown.

The protocol was immunoSEQ multiplex PCR, while the TCRdb copy is restricted to in-frame clones and leaves out a portion. This sample has roughly 17,000 clones, with roughly 86% found just once. V lost 7 bases to trimming and J lost 5 bases, with 14 bases between them. Germline V CDR1 and CDR2: MDHEN, SYDVKM. This CDR3 comprises 13 residues. This sequence was found in a human patient who received an intestinal transplant, so some T cells may come from the graft donor. The source material was bone marrow, sampled roughly 130 days after transplant. The chain is built from TRBV28 and TRBJ1-2, with D maybe TRBD1 (5 bases). The CDR3 loop is CASIGTTFYGYTF. CDR3 coding DNA: TGTGCCAGCATCGGGACGACCTTTTATGGCTACACCTTC.